The 18 T cell receptor beta chains given below trace back to one sample, sequenced in a study of T cells after yellow fever vaccination. TCRdb independently ran MiXCR on the 5' RACE reads; one entry per CDR3 protein. Among about 330,000 distinct CDR3 sequences listed, around 7.3% were seen once. The specimen was PBMCs, collected approximately 47 days after the first yellow fever vaccination. Receptors originate from a man aged 18 to 30 who received the YFV17D yellow fever vaccine.

This clonotype was picked up many times. DNA of the CDR3: TGTGCCAGCAGCCAAGATTTCCGAGGCAGGGGACAAGACCTTAGCACAGATACGCAGTATTTT. It encodes CASSQDFRGRGQDLSTDTQYF. The chain combines TRBV3-1 with TRBJ2-3; D possibly corresponds to TRBD1 (6 bases). There are 21 residues in the CDR3. The ends were cut back, 0 bases at V and 0 bases at J, with 25 bases in the middle. Germline CDR1 is LGHDT and CDR2 is YNNKEL (reference sequence).

A few counts support this clonotype. V and J are TRBV5-5 and TRBJ1-3; D is unresolved. The CDR3 extends over 14 amino acids. The V end lost 3 bases, the J end lost 0 bases, and 7 bases lay between the germline ends. CDR1 and CDR2 (germline): SGHKS, YYEKEE (reference sequence). CDR3 sequence reads: CASSYSGSGNTIYF. In DNA, the CDR3 is TGTGCCAGCAGCTACAGCGGCTCTGGAAACACCATATATTTT.

This clonotype was observed many times. V is TRBV12-3 or TRBV12-4 and J is TRBJ2-3; 8 bases agree with TRBD2. The CDR3 is 14 residues long. V shed 4 bases, J shed 5 bases, and the junction held 5 bases outside the gene matches. Here the CDR3 DNA reads TGTGCCAGCAGTTCAGCCGCGGGAGGAGATACGCAGTATTTT. Translation: CASSSAAGGDTQYF.

This clonotype appeared a few times. This sequence joins TRBV19 and TRBJ2-1; TRBD2 might be the D (7 bases). The CDR3 extends over 16 amino acids. V was trimmed by 5 bases and J by 2 bases, leaving 16 bases between them. Germline values: CDR1 LNHDA, CDR2 SQIVND (reference sequence). The CDR3 DNA sequence: TGTGCCAGTAGTCCCTTGGCGGGGGCTACCTACAATGAGCAGTTCTTC. It codes for CASSPLAGATYNEQFF.

This clonotype was counted only a few times. The chain combines TRBV5-1 with TRBJ2-1, with D possibly TRBD2 on 6 matching bases. This CDR3 is 14 amino acids long. With 4 bases removed from V and 5 bases from J, the gap between germline ends came to 13 bases. Germline-derived CDR1 and CDR2 are SGHRS and YFSETQ. DNA of the CDR3: TGCGCCAGCAGCCTGACGACTAGGAACAATGAGCAGTTCTTC. The encoded protein is CASSLTTRNNEQFF. Looking up the rest from reference TRBV5-1 and TRBJ2-1 gives the full variable domain: KAGVTQTPRYLIKTRGQQVTLSCSPISGHRSVSWYQQTPGQGLQFLFEYFSETQRNKGNFPGRFSGRQFSNSRSEMNVSTLELGDSALYLCASSLTTRNNEQFFGPGTRLTVL.

Remarks on this clonotype: A read error is possible here, since a much larger clone lies one base away. The chain combines TRBV10-3 with TRBJ2-6; D is possibly TRBD2 (6 bases). CDR1 is ENHRY, CDR2 SYGVKD, per germline. This CDR3 contains 16 residues. CDR3 sequence reads: CATQPGGPAGAKVLTF. Here the CDR3 DNA reads TGTGCCACCCAACCCGGGGGTCCCGCTGGGGCCAAAGTCCTGACTTTC.

This clonotype was found a few times. Mismatch with germline at one junction end may stem from a read error. This chain links TRBV20-1 with TRBJ2-2, with D possibly being TRBD1 (6 bases). Per germline, CDR1 DFQATT and CDR2 SNEGSKA (reference sequence). CDR3 length: 16 residues. The CDR3 bases are TGCTGTGCTAGAGATCCCAGGGGCGCGGGCACCGGGGAGCTGTTTTTT. It specifies CCARDPRGAGTGELFF.

The chain carries TRBV5-4 and TRBJ2-3, with 8 bases aligning to TRBD2. V was pared by 4 bases and J by 2 bases, with 9 bases of the junction left unmatched. The V gene's germline CDR1 is SGHNT and CDR2 YYREEE (reference sequence). The CDR3 totals 16 residues. CDR3 loop: CASSLRAGGPTDTQYF. The CDR3 DNA reads TGTGCCAGCAGCCTGAGGGCGGGGGGACCCACAGATACGCAGTATTTT.

This clonotype showed up just a few times. This chain links TRBV6-5 with TRBJ2-3; no definite D call. Trimming cost V 0 bases and J 0 bases, with 10 bases left between them. CDR1 and CDR2 (germline): MNHEY, SVGAGI. This CDR3 comprises 16 residues. The CDR3 DNA is TGTGCCAGCAGTTACTCGATTTTTACCAGCACAGATACGCAGTATTTT. Encoded protein: CASSYSIFTSTDTQYF.

This clonotype was recorded many times. The chain employs TRBV23-1 and TRBJ2-3; TRBD2 might be the D (6 bases). TRBV23-1 is an ORF for which the function is uncertain. The CDR3 has 16 residues. With 7 bases removed from V and 4 bases from J, the gap between germline ends came to 21 bases. In DNA form, the CDR3 reads TGCGCCAGCACTCCCCCAAGGGCGGAGGGCGCAGATACGCAGTATTTT. It specifies CASTPPRAEGADTQYF.

This clonotype was found many times. The chain links TRBV3-1 to TRBJ2-7; D gene uncertain. Germline CDR1 reads LGHDT; CDR2 reads YNNKEL (reference sequence). The CDR3 spans 16 residues. The V end lost 0 bases, the J end lost 2 bases, and 14 bases lay between the germline ends. The CDR3 here is CASSQDLPPATYEQYV. The CDR3 nucleotides read TGTGCCAGCAGCCAAGATTTACCGCCTGCTACCTACGAGCAGTACGTC.

In this sample, this clonotype turned up a few times. The CDR3 DNA reads TGTGCCAGCAAGGAGACTTACTTGGGGGGGATCACAGATACGCAGTATTTT. It translates to CASKETYLGGITDTQYF. The rearrangement links TRBV6-1 to TRBJ2-3, with 7 bases fitting TRBD2. From germline, CDR1 is MNHNS and CDR2 SASEGT. V gave up 7 bases and J gave up 2 bases; unmatched junction bases: 15. This CDR3 has 17 amino acids.

This clonotype turned up a few times. The rearrangement joins TRBV12-3 or TRBV12-4 to TRBJ1-1, with a weak D call TRBD1 (6 bases). Deletions cut 2 bases from V and 5 bases from J, with 12 bases between. The CDR3 is 14 amino acids. DNA of the CDR3: TGTGCCAGCAGTTTACGGGGGGCGAGAACTGAAGCTTTCTTT. Protein sequence: CASSLRGARTEAFF.

The CDR3 DNA reads as TGCGCCAGCAGCTTGGGTGTCGGCGGTGGAAACACCATATATTTT. This sequence encodes CASSLGVGGGNTIYF. The gene calls are TRBV5-1 and TRBJ1-3; D not resolved. The CDR3 has 15 residues. Deletions cut 0 bases from V and 3 bases from J, with 10 bases between. Germline CDR1 SGHRS, CDR2 YFSETQ.

There are many counts of this clonotype. This rearrangement joins TRBV2 to TRBJ2-3, with D tentatively TRBD2 (5 bases). The CDR3 spans 13 residues. Germline values: CDR1 SNHLY, CDR2 FYNNEI. Trimming removed 8 bases at V and 4 bases at J, with 13 bases between. CDR3 sequence reads: CASRETGSDTQYF. Here the CDR3 DNA reads TGTGCCAGCCGAGAGACGGGGTCAGATACGCAGTATTTT. The full variable domain, completed using reference TRBV2 and TRBJ2-3, is EPEVTQTPSHQVTQMGQEVILRCVPISNHLYFYWYRQILGQKVEFLVSFYNNEISEKSEIFDDQFSVERPDGSNFTLKIRSTKLEDSAMYFCASRETGSDTQYFGPGTRLTVL.

In this sample, this clonotype turned up a few times. J is TRBJ2-1 and V is TRBV5-1; TRBD2 agrees at 10 bases. With V trimmed by 4 bases and J by 5 bases, 9 bases remained unmatched. The germline V gene encodes CDR1 SGHRS and CDR2 YFSETQ. The CDR3 has 16 residues. The CDR3 nucleotides are TGCGCCAGCAGCGGTAGCGTACTAGCGGGGAACAATGAGCAGTTCTTC. Amino acids: CASSGSVLAGNNEQFF.

The chain joins TRBV24-1 to TRBJ2-1; D could derive from TRBD1 or TRBD2 (5 bases each). CDR1 is KGHDR, CDR2 SFDVKD, per germline. CDR3 length: 15 amino acids. V gave up 2 bases and J gave up 8 bases, with 15 bases separating them. The DNA of the CDR3 is TGTGCCACCAGTGATTCCAGGGACCTAAGGGATGAGCAGTTCTTC. This gives the protein CATSDSRDLRDEQFF.

This clonotype appeared many times. This chain joins TRBV7-9 and TRBJ1-6, with D uncertain. The germline V gene has CDR1 SEHNR and CDR2 FQNEAQ (reference sequence). The ends were cut back, 1 base at V and 10 bases at J, with 5 bases in the middle. CDR3 size: 12 residues. The CDR3, as DNA: TGTGCCAGCAGCTTAGAGGGATCACCCCTCCACTTT. It translates to CASSLEGSPLHF.